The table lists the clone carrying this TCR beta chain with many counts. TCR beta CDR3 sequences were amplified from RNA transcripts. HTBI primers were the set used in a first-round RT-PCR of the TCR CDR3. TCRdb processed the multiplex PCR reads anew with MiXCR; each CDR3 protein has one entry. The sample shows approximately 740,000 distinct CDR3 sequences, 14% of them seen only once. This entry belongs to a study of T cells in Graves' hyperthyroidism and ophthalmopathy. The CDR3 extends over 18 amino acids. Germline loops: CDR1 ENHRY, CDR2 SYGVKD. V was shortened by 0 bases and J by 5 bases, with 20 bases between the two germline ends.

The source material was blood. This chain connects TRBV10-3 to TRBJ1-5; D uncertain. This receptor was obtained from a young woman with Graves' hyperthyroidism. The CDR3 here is CAISESGSFGRRHQPQHF. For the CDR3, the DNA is TGTGCCATCAGTGAGTCGGGATCTTTTGGGAGAAGACATCAGCCCCAGCATTTT.